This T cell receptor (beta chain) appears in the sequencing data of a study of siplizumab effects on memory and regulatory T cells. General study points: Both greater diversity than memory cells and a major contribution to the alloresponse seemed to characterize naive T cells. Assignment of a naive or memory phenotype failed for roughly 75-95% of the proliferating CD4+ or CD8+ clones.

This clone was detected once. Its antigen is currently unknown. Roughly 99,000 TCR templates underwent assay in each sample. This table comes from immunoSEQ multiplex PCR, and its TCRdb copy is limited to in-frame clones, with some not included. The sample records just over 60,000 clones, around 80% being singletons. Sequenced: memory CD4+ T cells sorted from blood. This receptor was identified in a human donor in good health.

The CDR3 DNA reads TGCAGCGTTGAAGATTTAATGCCCAACTTGTACTACGAGCAGTACTTC. This gives the protein CSVEDLMPNLYYEQYF. The chain recombines TRBV29-1 with TRBJ2-7; D is ambiguous. Germline loops: CDR1 SQVTM, CDR2 ANQGSEA. The length of the CDR3 is 16 residues. V gave up 0 bases and J gave up 3 bases, with 18 bases separating them.